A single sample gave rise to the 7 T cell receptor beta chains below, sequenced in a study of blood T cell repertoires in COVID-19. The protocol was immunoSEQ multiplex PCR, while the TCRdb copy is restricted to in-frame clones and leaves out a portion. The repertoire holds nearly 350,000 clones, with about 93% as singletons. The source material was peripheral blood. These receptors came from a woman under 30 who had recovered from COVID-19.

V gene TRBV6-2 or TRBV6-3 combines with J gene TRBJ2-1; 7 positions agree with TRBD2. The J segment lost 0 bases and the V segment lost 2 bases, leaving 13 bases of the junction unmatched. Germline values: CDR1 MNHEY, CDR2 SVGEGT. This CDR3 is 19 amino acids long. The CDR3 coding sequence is TGTGCCAGCAGTTACACTGACCACCCTAGCGGCAGCTCCTACAATGAGCAGTTCTTC. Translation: CASSYTDHPSGSSYNEQFF.

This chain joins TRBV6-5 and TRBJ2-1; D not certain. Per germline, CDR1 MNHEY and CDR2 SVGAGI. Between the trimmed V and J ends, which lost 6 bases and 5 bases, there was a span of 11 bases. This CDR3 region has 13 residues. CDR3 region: CASSRLPDNEQFF. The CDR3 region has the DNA TGTGCCAGCAGCCGACTCCCTGACAATGAGCAGTTCTTC.

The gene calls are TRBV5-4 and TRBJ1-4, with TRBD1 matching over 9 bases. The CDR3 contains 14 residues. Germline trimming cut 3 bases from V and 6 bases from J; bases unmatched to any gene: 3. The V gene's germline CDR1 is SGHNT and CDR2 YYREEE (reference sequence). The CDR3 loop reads CASSWRTGDEKLFF. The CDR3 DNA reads TGTGCCAGCAGCTGGAGGACAGGGGATGAAAAACTGTTTTTT.

Here the CDR3 DNA reads TGTGCCTGGAGTTGGCGGGGGCGGGACACCGGGGAGCTGTTTTTT. Amino acid sequence: CAWSWRGRDTGELFF. The rearrangement joins TRBV30 to TRBJ2-2; TRBD2 is a possible D gene (7 bases). CDR3 length: 15 residues. Germline values: CDR1 GTSNPN, CDR2 SVGIG (reference sequence). The ends were cut back, 2 bases at V and 3 bases at J, with 13 bases in the middle.

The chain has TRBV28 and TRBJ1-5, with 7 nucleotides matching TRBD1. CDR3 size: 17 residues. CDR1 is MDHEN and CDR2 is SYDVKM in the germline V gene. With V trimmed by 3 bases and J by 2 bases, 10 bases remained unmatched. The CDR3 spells CASSFPAGGVGNQPQHF. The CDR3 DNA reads TGTGCCAGCAGTTTCCCCGCAGGGGGAGTAGGCAATCAGCCCCAGCATTTT.

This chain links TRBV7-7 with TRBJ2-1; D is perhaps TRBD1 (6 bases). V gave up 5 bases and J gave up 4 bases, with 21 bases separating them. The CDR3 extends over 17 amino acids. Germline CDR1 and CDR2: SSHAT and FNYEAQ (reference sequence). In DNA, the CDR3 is TGTGCCAGCAGCCCAGCCGCCGGACAGAAGGATTACAATGAGCAGTTCTTC. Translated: CASSPAAGQKDYNEQFF.

Written as DNA, the CDR3 is TGTGCCAGCAGCCAAGATTGGGGACTAGCGGGAGTCGATGAGCAGTTCTTC. This sequence encodes CASSQDWGLAGVDEQFF. The V gene is TRBV4-2, the J gene TRBJ2-1; 14 nucleotides line up with TRBD2. The V gene end was trimmed by 0 bases and the J gene end by 8 bases; junction bases not matched to a gene: 6. The CDR3 has 17 residues. Germline CDR1 is LGHNA and CDR2 is YNFKEQ.